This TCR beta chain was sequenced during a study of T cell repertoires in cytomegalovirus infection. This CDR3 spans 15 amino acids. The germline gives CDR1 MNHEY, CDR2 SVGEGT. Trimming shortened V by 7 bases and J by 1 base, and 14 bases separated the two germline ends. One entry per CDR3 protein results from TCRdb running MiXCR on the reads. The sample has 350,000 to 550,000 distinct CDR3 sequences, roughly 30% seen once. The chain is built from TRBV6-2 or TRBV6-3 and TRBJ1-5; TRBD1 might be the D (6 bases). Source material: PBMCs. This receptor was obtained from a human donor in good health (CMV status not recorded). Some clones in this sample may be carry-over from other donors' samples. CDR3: CASKNREGSNQPQHF. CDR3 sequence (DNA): TGTGCCAGCAAAAACAGGGAGGGAAGCAATCAGCCCCAGCATTTT.